These T cell receptor beta chains were read from a single sample in a study of OX40 agonist ivuxolimab in advanced cancers. Assay: immunoSEQ multiplex PCR; the TCRdb copy retains only in-frame clones and omits some. The sample lists tens of thousands of clones, roughly nine tenths occurring once. The sample consisted of CD4+ or CD8+ T cells sorted from blood, taken in a trial of the OX40 agonist ivuxolimab. These receptor sequences come from an adult with an advanced solid tumor such as melanoma, head and neck, liver or kidney cancer. Each CDR3 is given with its conserved first and last residue. A D gene is named only where the DNA matches it firmly. Size tells how often a clone was seen (once, few, many) or the class of an expanded clone, and some rows leave it out.

j_gene | abundance | v_gene | d_gene | CDR3nt | CDR3aa
TRBJ1-1 | once | TRBV15 | . | TGTGCCACCAGCAGAGATATCGGGGGGCCGATAACTGAAGCTTTCTTT | CATSRDIGGPITEAFF
TRBJ2-7 | . | TRBV2 | TRBD1 | TGTGCCAGCAGCCGGGACAGGGGGCTCGAGCAGTACTTC | CASSRDRGLEQYF
TRBJ2-5 | . | TRBV6-1 | . | TGTGCCAGCAGTGTCAGGATGGAGACCCAGTACTTC | CASSVRMETQYF
TRBJ1-5 | . | TRBV2 | . | TGTGCCAGCAGTGAATACAGCAAGAGCAATCAGCCCCAGCATTTT | CASSEYSKSNQPQHF
TRBJ2-1 | . | TRBV27 | . | TGTGCCAGCAGTTTATGGGGGAGCAATGAGCAGTTCTTC | CASSLWGSNEQFF
TRBJ1-1 | few | TRBV7-9 | . | TGTGCCAGCAGCTTAGAGGTCTACTTGAACACTGAAGCTTTCTTT | CASSLEVYLNTEAFF
TRBJ1-5 | once | TRBV28 | . | TGTGCCAGCAGTTTGGGGGGTGGGGTCAATCAGCCCCAGCATTTT | CASSLGGGVNQPQHF
TRBJ2-7 | . | TRBV11-2 | . | TGTGCCAGCAGCCCATTCCCGGGACAGCGGGATCCCTACGAGCAGTACTTC | CASSPFPGQRDPYEQYF
TRBJ2-7 | . | TRBV5-1 | . | TGCGCCAGCAGCTTAGTATACCGAGGGTCCTACGAGCAGTACTTC | CASSLVYRGSYEQYF
TRBJ1-2 | . | TRBV7-9 | TRBD1 | TGTGCCAGCAGCTTAGGAGGAACCAGGGGGTACGGTGGCTACACCTTC | CASSLGGTRGYGGYTF
TRBJ2-5 | . | TRBV19 | TRBD2 | TGTGCCAGTAGTCTTGGACTAGCGGGAGGGCCGGGACAAGAGACCCAGTACTTC | CASSLGLAGGPGQETQYF
TRBJ2-7 | . | TRBV6-6 | TRBD2 | TGTGCCAGCAGTTACTCGAGCGGGGATACCTACGAGCAGTACTTC | CASSYSSGDTYEQYF
TRBJ1-1 | . | TRBV11-2 | TRBD1 | TGTGCCAGCAGCTTAGATGTCAGGGGGATTGGTAAAGCTTTCTTT | CASSLDVRGIGKAFF
TRBJ2-5 | few | TRBV5-1 | . | TGCGCCAGCAGAGCCGGGACGAAAGAGACCCAGTACTTC | CASRAGTKETQYF
TRBJ1-1 | . | TRBV2 | . | TGTGCCAGCAGTGCCCAGGGGAACACTGAAGCTTTCTTT | CASSAQGNTEAFF
TRBJ2-5 | . | TRBV27 | . | TGTGCCAGCAGGCGGGACATCCTTCGGGAGACCCAGTACTTC | CASRRDILRETQYF
TRBJ1-2 | . | TRBV11-2 | . | TGTGCCAGCAGCTTAGATCAGACAGGATACTATGGCTACACCTTC | CASSLDQTGYYGYTF
TRBJ2-5 | . | TRBV28 | . | TGTGCCAGCAGTTTGGTAGGAAGAGGGGAGACCCAGTACTTC | CASSLVGRGETQYF
TRBJ1-2 | once | TRBV5-8 | TRBD1 | TGTGCCAGCAGCCGGGACAGGGGGCTAAGTACTCGTGGCTACACCTTC | CASSRDRGLSTRGYTF
TRBJ2-1 | . | TRBV6-4 | . | TGTGCCAGCAGTAGATGTGAGCAGTTCTTC | CASSRCEQFF
TRBJ2-2 | . | TRBV5-1 | TRBD1 | TGCGCCAGCAGTGAGGGGGCCCGGAACACCGGGGAGCTGTTTTTT | CASSEGARNTGELFF
TRBJ2-2 | . | TRBV29-1 | TRBD1 | TGCAGCGTTGGCCAGACAGGGGGGACCGGGGAGCTGTTTTTT | CSVGQTGGTGELFF
TRBJ1-2 | . | TRBV9 | TRBD1 | TGTGCCAGCAGCCCAGGGGGGGCGAGTTCTGGCTACACCTTC | CASSPGGASSGYTF
TRBJ2-1 | . | TRBV5-1 | TRBD2 | TGCGCCAGCAGCTTTAGCGGGGACTACAATGAGCAGTTCTTC | CASSFSGDYNEQFF
TRBJ1-4 | . | TRBV4-1 | . | TGCGCCAGCAGCCAGGGAGCCCCAGACGGCTATAATGAAAAACTGTTTTTT | CASSQGAPDGYNEKLFF
TRBJ2-1 | . | TRBV11-3 | . | TGTGCCAGCAGCCCCGGGATTAACTCGTTCAATGAGCAGTTCTTC | CASSPGINSFNEQFF
TRBJ2-2 | . | TRBV7-9 | . | TGTGCCAGCAGCTTAGCGGCGAGAAACACCGGGGAGCTGTTTTTT | CASSLAARNTGELFF
TRBJ1-2 | few | TRBV28 | . | TGTGCCAGCAGTTTCTTCGACGGAGCCTATGGCTACACCTTC | CASSFFDGAYGYTF
TRBJ2-2 | . | TRBV19 | TRBD1 | TGTGCCAGTAGACAGACGGGACAGGTAGTTTCCACCGGGGAGCTGTTTTTT | CASRQTGQVVSTGELFF
TRBJ2-3 | . | TRBV18 | . | TGTGCCAGCTCACCACCCGTGGTTAGGGTCGATACGCAGTATTTT | CASSPPVVRVDTQYF
TRBJ2-7 | . | TRBV2 | . | TGTGCCAGCAGTGATTCCCCGGGGTTCGAGCAGTACTTC | CASSDSPGFEQYF